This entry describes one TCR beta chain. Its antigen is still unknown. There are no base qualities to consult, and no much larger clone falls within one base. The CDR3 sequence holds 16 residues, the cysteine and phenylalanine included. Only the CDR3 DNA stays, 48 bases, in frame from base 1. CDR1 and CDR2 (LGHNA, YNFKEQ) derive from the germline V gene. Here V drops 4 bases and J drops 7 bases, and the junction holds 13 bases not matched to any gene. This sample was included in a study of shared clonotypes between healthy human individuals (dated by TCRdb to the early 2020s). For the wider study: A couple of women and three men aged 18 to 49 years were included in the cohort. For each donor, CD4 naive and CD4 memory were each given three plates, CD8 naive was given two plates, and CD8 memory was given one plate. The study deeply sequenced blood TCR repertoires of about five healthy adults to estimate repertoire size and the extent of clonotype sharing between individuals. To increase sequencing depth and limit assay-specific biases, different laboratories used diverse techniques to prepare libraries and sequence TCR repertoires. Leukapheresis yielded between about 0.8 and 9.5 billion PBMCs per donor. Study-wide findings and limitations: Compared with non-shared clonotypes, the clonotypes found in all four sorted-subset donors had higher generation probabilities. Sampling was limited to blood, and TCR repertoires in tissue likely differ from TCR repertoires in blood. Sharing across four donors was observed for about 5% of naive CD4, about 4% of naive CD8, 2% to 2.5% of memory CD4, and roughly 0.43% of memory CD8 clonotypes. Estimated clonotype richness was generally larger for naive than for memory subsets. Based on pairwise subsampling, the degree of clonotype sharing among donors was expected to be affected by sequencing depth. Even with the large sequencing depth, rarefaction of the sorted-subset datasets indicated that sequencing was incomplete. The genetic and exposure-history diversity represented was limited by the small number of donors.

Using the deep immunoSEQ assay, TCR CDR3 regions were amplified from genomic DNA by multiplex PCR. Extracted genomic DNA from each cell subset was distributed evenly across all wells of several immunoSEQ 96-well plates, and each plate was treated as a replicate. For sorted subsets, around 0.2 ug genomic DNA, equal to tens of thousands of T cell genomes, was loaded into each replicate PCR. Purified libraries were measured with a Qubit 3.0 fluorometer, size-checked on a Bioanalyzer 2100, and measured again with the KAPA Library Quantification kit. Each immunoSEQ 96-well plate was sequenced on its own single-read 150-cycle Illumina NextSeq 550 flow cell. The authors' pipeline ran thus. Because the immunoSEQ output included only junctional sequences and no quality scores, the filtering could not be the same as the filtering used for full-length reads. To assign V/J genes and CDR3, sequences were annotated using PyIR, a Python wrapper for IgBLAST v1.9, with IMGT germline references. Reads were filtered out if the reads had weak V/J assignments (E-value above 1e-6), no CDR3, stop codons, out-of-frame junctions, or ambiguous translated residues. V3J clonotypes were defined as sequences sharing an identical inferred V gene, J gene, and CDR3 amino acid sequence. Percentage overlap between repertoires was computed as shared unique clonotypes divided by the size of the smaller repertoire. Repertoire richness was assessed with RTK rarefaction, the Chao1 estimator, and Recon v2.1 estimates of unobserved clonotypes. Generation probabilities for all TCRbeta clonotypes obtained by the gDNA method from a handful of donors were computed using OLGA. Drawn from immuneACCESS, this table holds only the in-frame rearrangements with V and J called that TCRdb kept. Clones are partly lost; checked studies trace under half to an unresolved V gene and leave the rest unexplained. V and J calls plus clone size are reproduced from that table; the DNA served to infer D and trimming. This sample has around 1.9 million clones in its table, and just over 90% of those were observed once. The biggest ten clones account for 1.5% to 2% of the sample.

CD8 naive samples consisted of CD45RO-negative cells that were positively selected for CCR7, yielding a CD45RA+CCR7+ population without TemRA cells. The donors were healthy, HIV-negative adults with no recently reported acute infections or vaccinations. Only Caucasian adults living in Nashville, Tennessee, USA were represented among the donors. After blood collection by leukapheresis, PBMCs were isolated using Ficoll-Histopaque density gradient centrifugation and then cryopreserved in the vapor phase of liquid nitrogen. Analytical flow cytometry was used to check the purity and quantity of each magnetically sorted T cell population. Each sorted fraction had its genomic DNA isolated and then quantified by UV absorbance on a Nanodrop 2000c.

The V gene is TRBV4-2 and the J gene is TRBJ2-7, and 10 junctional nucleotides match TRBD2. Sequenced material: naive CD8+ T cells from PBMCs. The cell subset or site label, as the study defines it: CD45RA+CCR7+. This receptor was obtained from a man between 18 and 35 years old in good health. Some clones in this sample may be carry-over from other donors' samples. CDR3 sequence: CASSPITSGNVREQYF. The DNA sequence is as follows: TGTGCCAGCAGCCCGATTACTAGCGGGAACGTTCGGGAGCAGTACTTC.